A single sample is the source of the 23 T cell receptor beta chains below, sequenced in a study of cytomegalovirus exposure and HLA in healthy donors. Both 60 Vbeta primers and 13 Jbeta primers went into the PCR. The table came from immunoSEQ multiplex PCR; TCRdb's copy has only in-frame clones and leaves some out. This repertoire shows 60,000 to 70,000 clones, around 70% found once; its top ten account for approximately 11%. The sample taken for sequencing was PBMCs. These receptor sequences come from a woman in her twenties or thirties in good health and CMV-seronegative.

The sample holds a few counts of this clone. The chain links TRBV19 to TRBJ1-5; tentatively, D is TRBD1 (5 bases). Germline V gene data show CDR1 as LNHDA and CDR2 as SQIVND (reference sequence). V was cut by 1 base and J by 1 base, with 8 bases left in between. The CDR3 runs to 15 residues. The CDR3 protein is CASSIASGSNQPQHF. The CDR3 DNA reads TGTGCCAGTAGTATAGCTTCAGGGAGCAATCAGCCCCAGCATTTT.

This clone was seen once. The rearrangement links TRBV30 to TRBJ2-2; 9 nucleotides line up with TRBD1. Germline V gene lookup returns CDR1 GTSNPN and CDR2 SVGIG (reference sequence). The CDR3 is 14 amino acids. V lost 4 bases to trimming and J lost 6 bases; unmatched junction nucleotides: 6. The CDR3 DNA reads as TGTGCCTGGATACGGACAGGGGCTGCCGGGGAGCTGTTTTTT. This translates into CAWIRTGAAGELFF. Using reference TRBV30 and TRBJ2-2 for the parts outside the CDR3, the full variable domain is SQTIHQWPATLVQPVGSPLSLECTVEGTSNPNLYWYRQAAGRGLQLLFYSVGIGQISSEVPQNLSASRPQDRQFILSSKKLLLSDSGFYLCAWIRTGAAGELFFGEGSRLTVL.

This clone was counted only a few times. The chain employs TRBV29-1 and TRBJ1-5; 10 bases align to TRBD1. Germline V gene sequence: CDR1 SQVTM, CDR2 ANQGSEA. V shed 0 bases, J shed 4 bases, and the junction held 12 bases outside the gene matches. This CDR3 comprises 18 residues. CDR3: CSVEDYSMGQGWNQPQHF. CDR3 nucleotides: TGCAGCGTTGAAGATTATAGCATGGGACAGGGGTGGAATCAGCCCCAGCATTTT.

This clone has just a few counts. The chain combines TRBV12-5 with TRBJ2-2, with 8 bases aligning to TRBD2. The trim removed 3 bases at V and 6 bases at J, leaving 6 bases unmatched. Germline V gene sequence: CDR1 LGHNT, CDR2 FRNRAP. The CDR3 has 15 residues. In DNA form, the CDR3 reads TGTGCTAGTGGTTTCGCGGGGGGTCTAGCCGGGGAGCTGTTTTTT. Protein sequence: CASGFAGGLAGELFF.

The chain is built from TRBV30 and TRBJ1-3; tentative D call: TRBD1 (6 bases). Germline loops: CDR1 GTSNPN, CDR2 SVGIG (reference sequence). This CDR3 is 14 amino acids long. V was shortened by 3 bases and J by 7 bases, with 16 bases between the two germline ends. CDR3 in amino acids: CAWSGGQMRNTIYF. DNA for the CDR3: TGTGCCTGGAGCGGGGGGCAGATGAGGAACACCATATATTTT.

The chain uses TRBV27 and TRBJ1-2; 8 bases agree with TRBD1. The CDR3 sequence is 13 residues long. The junction had 3 bases not matched to a gene; V was cut back by 5 bases and J by 4 bases. The germline gives CDR1 MNHEY, CDR2 SMNVEV (reference sequence). The CDR3: CASSPTGVYGYTF. The CDR3, as DNA: TGTGCCAGCAGTCCGACAGGGGTCTATGGCTACACCTTC.

V and J are TRBV4-3 and TRBJ2-1; D remains ambiguous. Trimming removed 1 base at V and 0 bases at J, with 10 bases between. Looked up from germline, CDR1 is LGHNA and CDR2 is YSLEER. The CDR3 is made up of 16 amino acids. The CDR3 sequence: CASSQGLQSSYNEQFF. For the CDR3, the DNA is TGCGCCAGCAGCCAAGGGTTACAGAGCTCCTACAATGAGCAGTTCTTC.

CDR3 in amino acids: CASSYDSLNTEAFF. CDR3 in DNA: TGTGCCAGCAGCTACGACAGTTTGAACACTGAAGCTTTCTTT. The genes are TRBV7-9 and TRBJ1-1, with D possibly TRBD1 on 5 matching bases. With 4 bases removed from V and 0 bases from J, the gap between germline ends came to 9 bases. The CDR3 is 14 residues long. Germline CDR1 reads SEHNR; CDR2 reads FQNEAQ (reference sequence).

This sequence joins TRBV7-6 and TRBJ2-1, with TRBD2 identical over 9 bases. The CDR3 has 15 amino acids. CDR1 and CDR2 from the germline V gene are SGHVS and FNYEAQ. J was trimmed by 8 bases and V by 0 bases; bases with no gene match: 5. CDR3 in DNA: TGTGCCAGCAGCTTAGCAGCGGGGGGTTGGGATGAGCAGTTCTTC. It yields the protein CASSLAAGGWDEQFF.

The chain couples TRBV6-5 to TRBJ1-4; 9 bases line up with TRBD1. There are 15 residues in the CDR3. Germline-derived CDR1 and CDR2 are MNHEY and SVGAGI. The J segment lost 7 bases and the V segment lost 6 bases, leaving 9 bases of the junction unmatched. CDR3 protein: CASRFTGTGTEKLFF. DNA for the CDR3: TGTGCCAGCAGATTCACCGGGACAGGGACTGAAAAACTGTTTTTT.

The chain uses TRBV7-2 and TRBJ2-1; 10 bases match TRBD2. After removal of 5 bases from V and 14 bases from J, the junction contained 6 bases not matched to a gene. Looked up from germline, CDR1 is SGHTA and CDR2 is FQGNSA. The CDR3 totals 12 residues. CDR3 in amino acids: CASSRERGGKFF. The CDR3 bases are TGTGCCAGCAGCAGGGAGCGGGGGGGCAAGTTCTTC.

The chain links TRBV9 to TRBJ2-1; 13 bases fit TRBD2. The V gene's germline CDR1 is SGDLS and CDR2 YYNGEE. Unmatched junction bases numbered 11, after V lost 4 bases and J lost 10 bases. This CDR3 comprises 16 residues. The CDR3 DNA sequence: TGTGCCAGCAGCACAGTTACTAGCGGGGGGGCAGGGGAGCAGTTCTTC. It translates to CASSTVTSGGAGEQFF.

The rearrangement joins TRBV6-5 to TRBJ2-5; TRBD2 aligns across 11 bases. This CDR3 contains 15 residues. V lost 7 bases, J lost 5 bases, and 9 bases stayed unmatched. Per germline, CDR1 MNHEY and CDR2 SVGAGI. CDR3 loop: CASTDSGGASETQYF. CDR3 bases: TGTGCCAGCACCGATAGCGGGGGGGCCAGTGAGACCCAGTACTTC.

This clone has only a few counts. The chain joins TRBV6-4 to TRBJ2-6; 7 nucleotides match TRBD2. The CDR3 runs 14 residues. With 2 bases clipped from V and 6 bases from J, the junction kept 1 base outside the gene matches. CDR1 is MRHNA and CDR2 is SNTAGT in the germline V gene. This chain's CDR3 is CASSDGGEANVLTF. The CDR3 DNA follows: TGTGCCAGCAGTGACGGGGGGGAGGCCAACGTCCTGACTTTC.

This clone has just one count. The CDR3 sequence: CSADGGETQYF. CDR3 coding DNA: TGCAGCGCCGATGGCGGGGAGACCCAGTACTTC. The genes are TRBV29-1 and TRBJ2-5; a weak D match, TRBD2 (5 bases). V was trimmed by 7 bases and J by 5 bases, leaving 11 bases between them. Germline values: CDR1 SQVTM, CDR2 ANQGSEA. CDR3 length equals 11 residues.

As for this clone: Mismatch with germline at one junction end may stem from a read error. This chain joins TRBV2 and TRBJ2-6; the match to TRBD1 covers 7 bases. This CDR3 is 17 amino acids long. Germline lookup yields CDR1 SNHLY and CDR2 FYNNEI. DNA for the CDR3: TGTGTCAGCAGTGGCGGACAGGCCTGCTCTGGGGCCAACGTCCTGACTTTC. This gives the protein CVSSGGQACSGANVLTF.

A word on this clone: Distinct nucleotide sequences in the sample also encode this CDR3. The V and J genes are TRBV6-5 and TRBJ1-5, with D maybe TRBD1 (5 bases). Germline V gives CDR1 MNHEY, CDR2 SVGAGI. The CDR3 extends over 15 amino acids. Trimming took 0 bases from V and 4 from J, leaving 10 bases between them. The CDR3 sequence: CASSYSNRGNQPQHF. The CDR3 DNA follows: TGTGCCAGCAGTTACTCCAATAGGGGAAATCAGCCCCAGCATTTT.

In DNA form, the CDR3 reads TGTGCCAGCAGCTTGGATGGGGGTAGCGGGGAGACCCAGTACTTC. Translation: CASSLDGGSGETQYF. This chain links TRBV5-5 with TRBJ2-5, with 7 bases matching TRBD2. This CDR3 contains 15 residues. Germline loops: CDR1 SGHKS, CDR2 YYEKEE (reference sequence). Trimming removed 0 bases from V and 5 bases from J; junction bases left unmatched: 7.

The sample holds one count of this clone. This sequence joins TRBV18 and TRBJ1-4, with unresolved D. V was cut by 1 base and J by 5 bases, with 14 bases left in between. CDR1 and CDR2 (germline): KGHSH, LQKENI. The CDR3 sequence is 16 residues long. Written as DNA, the CDR3 is TGTGCCAGCTCACCACTGGGAGCCGCCACCAATGAAAAACTGTTTTTT. As protein: CASSPLGAATNEKLFF.

The chain joins TRBV2 to TRBJ2-3; 12 nucleotides match TRBD2. CDR1 SNHLY and CDR2 FYNNEI come from the germline V gene. V dropped 6 bases and J dropped 4; count of bases not matched to a gene: 5. The CDR3 has 15 residues. The CDR3 bases are TGTGCCAGCAGGCAACTAGCGGGGGGACCAGATACGCAGTATTTT. This translates into CASRQLAGGPDTQYF.

The DNA of the CDR3 is TGTGCCCCTCCGCTCGATGGGGGGTTCGCAGATACGCAGTATTTT. This sequence encodes CAPPLDGGFADTQYF. The chain uses TRBV7-9 and TRBJ2-3, with D maybe TRBD2 (6 bases). The V gene lost 11 bases and the J gene lost 4 bases, with 22 bases spanning the gap. The CDR3 length is 15 residues. Germline lookup yields CDR1 SEHNR and CDR2 FQNEAQ (reference sequence). The full variable domain, its missing parts supplied by reference TRBV7-9 and TRBJ2-3, is DTGVSQNPRHKITKRGQNVTFRCDPISEHNRLYWYRQTLGQGPEFLTYFQNEAQLEKSRLLSDRFSAERPKGSFSTLEIQRTEQGDSAMYLCAPPLDGGFADTQYFGPGTRLTVL.

The CDR3 loop reads CASSLAGQRAFF. The CDR3 DNA follows: TGTGCCAGCAGCTTAGCGGGGCAGAGGGCTTTCTTT. The chain links TRBV7-8 to TRBJ1-1; maybe TRBD1 (5 bases). CDR1 and CDR2 (germline): SGHVS, FQNEAQ. Between the trimmed V and J ends, which lost 0 bases and 11 bases, there was a span of 10 bases. The CDR3 spans 12 residues. Combining the CDR3 with reference TRBV7-8 and TRBJ1-1 gives the whole variable domain GAGVSQSPRYKVAKRGQDVALRCDPISGHVSLFWYQQALGQGPEFLTYFQNEAQLDKSGLPSDRFFAERPEGSVSTLKIQRTQQEDSAVYLCASSLAGQRAFFGQGTRLTVV.

V usage is TRBV4-1 and J usage is TRBJ2-7; 10 bases line up with TRBD1. Germline V gene sequence: CDR1 MGHRA, CDR2 YSYEKL. Losses at the gene ends were 1 base for V and 4 bases for J; bases not matched to a gene: 7. This CDR3 region has 16 residues. CDR3 sequence reads: CASSQVPDRGMYEQYF. The DNA of the CDR3 is TGCGCCAGCAGCCAAGTTCCGGACAGGGGGATGTACGAGCAGTACTTC.